A selection of T cell receptor beta chains follows, all from one sample in a study of T cell responses to AZD1222 COVID-19 vaccine. Clones were sequenced by immunoSEQ multiplex PCR, and TCRdb holds only the in-frame ones, with some missing. The data show some 160,000 clones, with around nine tenths seen just once and roughly 5% held by the top ten. Sequencing was performed on peripheral blood, taken on day 0 of AZD1222 vaccination. The receptors come from an adult in good health. CDR3s include the opening cysteine and the closing phenylalanine or tryptophan. Only some rows state a clone size, as once, few, many or a class for expanded clones.

CDR3aa: CASISTGGQAFF; v_gene: TRBV6-5; abundance: -; j_gene: TRBJ1-1
CDR3aa: CASSLDGLGNQPQHF; v_gene: TRBV11-2; abundance: few; j_gene: TRBJ1-5
CDR3aa: CAWSEDRPKPEKAFF; v_gene: TRBV30; abundance: -; j_gene: TRBJ1-1
CDR3aa: CASESRGFNQPQHF; v_gene: TRBV28; abundance: -; j_gene: TRBJ1-5
CDR3aa: CASKARGEQYF; v_gene: TRBV28; abundance: -; j_gene: TRBJ2-7
CDR3aa: CASSARTGTGYEQYF; v_gene: TRBV7-2; abundance: -; j_gene: TRBJ2-7
CDR3aa: CASSLSLGQGTHGYTF; v_gene: TRBV27; abundance: -; j_gene: TRBJ1-2
CDR3aa: CASSPRENTEAFF; v_gene: TRBV3-1/TRBV3-2; abundance: -; j_gene: TRBJ1-1
CDR3aa: CASSPRDGTGGTEAFF; v_gene: TRBV18; abundance: -; j_gene: TRBJ1-1
CDR3aa: CASSFGTGISGANVLTF; v_gene: TRBV5-1; abundance: -; j_gene: TRBJ2-6
CDR3aa: CASSLGAGHSEAFF; v_gene: TRBV7-9; abundance: once; j_gene: TRBJ1-1
CDR3aa: CASSSLAGGSYNEQFF; v_gene: TRBV7-8; abundance: -; j_gene: TRBJ2-1
CDR3aa: CATAHSNTIYF; v_gene: TRBV27; abundance: -; j_gene: TRBJ1-3
CDR3aa: CASSSRGRAGAQETQYF; v_gene: TRBV5-4; abundance: -; j_gene: TRBJ2-5
CDR3aa: CASSQELRGAEAFF; v_gene: TRBV4-2; abundance: -; j_gene: TRBJ1-1
CDR3aa: CASSIGGMNTEAFF; v_gene: TRBV7-3; abundance: once; j_gene: TRBJ1-1
CDR3aa: CASSFGQGLNTEAFF; v_gene: TRBV5-8; abundance: -; j_gene: TRBJ1-1
CDR3aa: CASSIISGESYNEQFF; v_gene: TRBV19; abundance: -; j_gene: TRBJ2-1
CDR3aa: CAITGQGATEAFF; v_gene: TRBV10-3; abundance: -; j_gene: TRBJ1-1
CDR3aa: CASSLLEARQETNEKLFF; v_gene: TRBV28; abundance: -; j_gene: TRBJ1-4
CDR3aa: CASSSRDRLTEAFF; v_gene: TRBV7-2; abundance: -; j_gene: TRBJ1-1
CDR3aa: CASSQDRSSRQPQHF; v_gene: TRBV3-1/TRBV3-2; abundance: -; j_gene: TRBJ1-5